What follows describes a single T cell receptor beta chain. Per germline, CDR1 SGHTA and CDR2 FQGNSA. V lost 2 bases to trimming and J lost 5 bases; unmatched junction nucleotides: 8. The CDR3 covers 15 residues. This sample stems from a study of blood T cell repertoires in COVID-19. Method: immunoSEQ multiplex PCR; TCRdb's copy keeps in-frame clones and lacks some. Here the sample spans 85,000 to 90,000 clones, 82% being singletons. The chain couples TRBV7-2 to TRBJ2-5, with 7 bases identical to TRBD2. This sequence was found in a woman older than 75 with acute or convalescent COVID-19. Sequencing was carried out using peripheral blood. CDR3 amino acids: CASSLRGSAQETQYF. In nucleotides, the CDR3 is TGTGCCAGCAGCTTACGCGGGAGCGCACAGGAGACCCAGTACTTC.